This entry lists 27 T cell receptor beta chains sequenced from one sample in a study of T-cell memory formation after mild COVID-19. TCRdb reprocessed the 5' RACE reads via MiXCR and lists one record per CDR3 protein. The data contain about 240,000 distinct CDR3 sequences, over 8.5% of them singletons. Sequencing used PBMCs or a T cell subset sorted from them (not recorded which). Source of these receptors: a man between 18 and 29 years old who had mild COVID-19 (a few samples of this study predate the infection). Cell type and time point are not known.

The sample holds a few counts of this clonotype. V and J are TRBV7-9 and TRBJ2-7, with D perhaps given as TRBD1 or TRBD2 (5 bases each). CDR1 SEHNR and CDR2 FQNEAQ come from the germline V gene (reference sequence). V was pared by 4 bases and J by 3 bases, with 22 bases between. This CDR3 comprises 17 residues. CDR3: CASSSTGTHPPSYEQYV. CDR3 DNA: TGTGCCAGCAGCTCAACCGGGACGCACCCTCCCAGCTACGAGCAGTACGTC.

The chain has TRBV20-1 and TRBJ1-1, with D unresolved. V lost 1 base, J lost 3 bases, and 15 bases lay in between. The CDR3 has 15 amino acids. Germline lookup yields CDR1 DFQATT and CDR2 SNEGSKA (reference sequence). The chain's CDR3 is CSARVPAGGDTEAFF. CDR3 in DNA: TGCAGTGCTAGAGTCCCCGCGGGTGGCGACACTGAAGCTTTCTTT.

This clonotype was seen only a few times. The chain couples TRBV6-2 or TRBV6-3 to TRBJ1-2, with D perhaps matching TRBD1 (6 bases). The germline V gene encodes CDR1 MNHEY and CDR2 SVGEGT. With 0 bases removed from V and 4 bases from J, the gap between germline ends came to 9 bases. This CDR3 spans 14 amino acids. The CDR3 DNA follows: TGTGCCAGCAGTTACTCCCTGGACAGCTATGGCTACACCTTC. Its protein is CASSYSLDSYGYTF.

The genes are TRBV28 and TRBJ2-7; the match to TRBD2 covers 11 bases. CDR3 length: 14 amino acids. Per the germline V gene, CDR1 is MDHEN and CDR2 is SYDVKM. J gave up 3 bases and V 7 bases, and 5 bases lay outside the gene matches. In nucleotides, the CDR3 is TGTGCCAGCATGACTAGCGGGGCATACTACGAGCAGTACGTC. Translation gives CASMTSGAYYEQYV.

V is TRBV5-1 and J is TRBJ2-2; either TRBD1 or TRBD2 may supply D (5 bases each). Trimming took 0 bases from V and 2 from J, leaving 11 bases between them. CDR1 and CDR2 (germline): SGHRS, YFSETQ. CDR3 size: 16 residues. The CDR3, as DNA: TGCGCCAGCAGCTTGGATGGGGGAAGAAACACCGGGGAGCTGTTTTTT. Protein sequence: CASSLDGGRNTGELFF.

This rearrangement joins TRBV29-1 to TRBJ2-7; D possibly corresponds to TRBD2 (5 bases). From germline, CDR1 is SQVTM and CDR2 ANQGSEA. Trimming shortened V by 0 bases and J by 2 bases, and 8 bases separated the two germline ends. The CDR3 totals 13 residues. The CDR3 bases are TGCAGCGTTGAAGATCCCGGGACCTACGAGCAGTACTTC. This sequence encodes CSVEDPGTYEQYF.

This clonotype appeared many times. The chain couples TRBV27 to TRBJ2-2; no reliable D call. The germline gives CDR1 MNHEY, CDR2 SMNVEV (reference sequence). The CDR3 totals 13 residues. Trimming cost V 0 bases and J 7 bases, with 6 bases left between them. This CDR3 reads CASSLSNGGELFF. DNA of the CDR3: TGTGCCAGCAGTTTATCAAACGGCGGGGAGCTGTTTTTT.

CDR3 sequence reads: CASSEYEGYGGELFF. The DNA for the CDR3 is TGTGCCAGCAGTGAATATGAGGGGTATGGCGGGGAGCTGTTTTTT. The chain combines TRBV25-1 with TRBJ2-2; D may correspond to TRBD1 or TRBD2 (5 bases each). This CDR3 region has 15 residues. Germline V gene sequence: CDR1 MGHDK, CDR2 SYGVNS. The V end was cut by 0 bases, the J end by 7 bases, with 12 bases between. Drawing the rest from reference TRBV25-1 and TRBJ2-2, the complete variable domain is EADIYQTPRYLVIGTGKKITLECSQTMGHDKMYWYQQDPGMELHLIHYSYGVNSTEKGDLSSESTVSRIRTEHFPLTLESARPSHTSQYLCASSEYEGYGGELFFGEGSRLTVL.

This clonotype was counted only a few times. The gene calls are TRBV7-2 and TRBJ2-3; 11 nucleotides align to TRBD2. Germline CDR1 SGHTA, CDR2 FQGNSA. V shed 0 bases and J 1 base; nucleotides not matched to a gene: 0. The CDR3 contains 16 residues. The CDR3 sequence is CASSLASGGGTDTQYF. The CDR3 bases are TGTGCCAGCAGCTTAGCTAGCGGGGGGGGCACAGATACGCAGTATTTT.

This clonotype turned up a few times. J is TRBJ2-3 and V is TRBV14, with D perhaps TRBD1 or TRBD2 (5 bases each). The CDR3 contains 15 residues. CDR1 and CDR2 from the germline V gene are SGHDN and FVKESK. V was trimmed by 4 bases and J by 2 bases, leaving 13 bases between them. CDR3 protein: CASSPQWGTTDTQYF. The DNA of the CDR3 is TGTGCCAGCAGCCCGCAGTGGGGGACCACAGATACGCAGTATTTT.

This clonotype came up many times. The chain uses TRBV4-3 and TRBJ1-4; TRBD1 matches 8 bases. Germline V gene lookup returns CDR1 LGHNA and CDR2 YSLEER. This CDR3 region has 15 residues. The trim removed 2 bases at V and 8 bases at J, leaving 7 bases unmatched. CDR3 residues: CASSQSLGTGEKLFF. CDR3 bases: TGCGCCAGCAGCCAATCGCTAGGGACAGGAGAAAAACTGTTTTTT.

The chain is built from TRBV4-2 and TRBJ1-4; 7 nucleotides agree with TRBD1. There are 15 residues in the CDR3. The germline V gene has CDR1 LGHNA and CDR2 YNFKEQ. Germline trimming cut 3 bases from V and 6 bases from J; bases unmatched to any gene: 7. The CDR3 is CASSQTGQMDEKLFF. In nucleotides, the CDR3 is TGTGCCAGCAGCCAGACGGGACAGATGGATGAAAAACTGTTTTTT.

The chain combines TRBV6-2 or TRBV6-3 with TRBJ1-6, with unresolved D. The CDR3 consists of 12 residues. V lost 5 bases and J lost 9, with 8 bases in between. Germline-derived CDR1 and CDR2 are MNHEY and SVGEGT. The CDR3 spells CASSLGGSPLHF. DNA for the CDR3: TGTGCCAGCAGTCTGGGCGGTTCACCCCTCCACTTT.

The chain combines TRBV5-1 with TRBJ2-5; D possibly corresponds to TRBD2 (6 bases). This CDR3 has 15 residues. CDR1 and CDR2 from the germline V gene are SGHRS and YFSETQ. V lost 4 bases and J lost 3, with 16 bases in between. Here the CDR3 DNA reads TGCGCCAGCAGCGGAGGGACGGACTTCGAAGAGACCCAGTACTTC. Protein product: CASSGGTDFEETQYF.

This clonotype was detected many times. The V call is TRBV3-1, the J call TRBJ2-7, with D tentatively TRBD2 (6 bases). Germline V gives CDR1 LGHDT, CDR2 YNNKEL (reference sequence). The CDR3 has 13 residues. V gave up 4 bases and J gave up 7 bases, with 14 bases separating them. The CDR3 sequence: CASSRDSGREQYF. The CDR3 nucleotides read TGTGCCAGCAGCCGGGACTCCGGTCGAGAGCAGTACTTC.

The chain has TRBV3-1 and TRBJ1-3, with a possible D match to TRBD1 (5 bases). The length of the CDR3 is 16 residues. V gave up 5 bases and J gave up 0 bases, with 14 bases separating them. Per germline, CDR1 LGHDT and CDR2 YNNKEL (reference sequence). This chain's CDR3 is CASSGIDRLSGNTIYF. As DNA, the CDR3 is TGTGCCAGCAGCGGAATAGACAGACTCTCTGGAAACACCATATATTTT.

V gene TRBV6-5 combines with J gene TRBJ1-2; the match to TRBD1 covers 7 bases. Per germline, CDR1 MNHEY and CDR2 SVGAGI. This CDR3 comprises 15 residues. Trimming took 2 bases from V and 4 from J; bases not matched to a gene: 7. CDR3 sequence (DNA): TGTGCCAGCAGTTACCGACACAGGGGAGGCTATGGCTACACCTTC. Translated: CASSYRHRGGYGYTF.

This clonotype was recorded a few times. The chain recombines TRBV5-1 with TRBJ1-1, with TRBD1 matching 12 bases. Trimming cost V 4 bases and J 1 base; bases outside gene matches: 8. Germline CDR1 is SGHRS and CDR2 is YFSETQ. The CDR3 length is 17 residues. CDR3 region: CASSRGTGGLGNTEAFF. The CDR3, as DNA: TGCGCCAGCAGCCGAGGGACAGGGGGCTTGGGGAACACTGAAGCTTTCTTT. The full variable domain, with the rest looked up from reference TRBV5-1 and TRBJ1-1, is KAGVTQTPRYLIKTRGQQVTLSCSPISGHRSVSWYQQTPGQGLQFLFEYFSETQRNKGNFPGRFSGRQFSNSRSEMNVSTLELGDSALYLCASSRGTGGLGNTEAFFGQGTRLTVV.

This chain uses TRBV5-1 with TRBJ2-2; TRBD1 aligns across 9 bases. Trimming took 3 bases from V and 3 from J; bases not matched to a gene: 9. Germline CDR1 and CDR2: SGHRS and YFSETQ. The CDR3 runs 17 residues. This CDR3 reads CASSSGTGSTDTGELFF. CDR3 in DNA: TGCGCCAGCAGCTCCGGGACAGGGAGTACGGACACCGGGGAGCTGTTTTTT.

As to this clonotype: One end of the junction is discordant with germline, which a read error may explain. The chain has TRBV6-1 and TRBJ2-2, with no clear D. Germline V lookup: CDR1 MNHNS, CDR2 SASEGT. The CDR3 length is 13 residues. Here the CDR3 DNA reads TGTGCCAGCAGGGGATCGAACGCCGGGGAGCTGTTTTTT. Translating gives CASRGSNAGELFF.

This clonotype has a handful of counts. V usage is TRBV18 and J usage is TRBJ2-7; D is perhaps TRBD2 (6 bases). The germline gives CDR1 KGHSH, CDR2 LQKENI. V lost 5 bases and J lost 3, with 20 bases in between. The CDR3 is 16 residues long. CDR3: CASSSFDPGDGYEQYF. CDR3 DNA: TGTGCCAGCTCATCCTTTGACCCGGGGGACGGCTACGAGCAGTACTTC.

There are a few counts of this clonotype. The chain joins TRBV2 to TRBJ2-2; D may be TRBD1 or TRBD2 (5 bases each). The CDR3 has 14 amino acids. Trimming stripped 6 bases from V and 7 bases from J, with 15 bases between. The germline gives CDR1 SNHLY, CDR2 FYNNEI. This CDR3 is CASSGAGRGGELFF. The CDR3 DNA sequence: TGTGCCAGCAGCGGGGCAGGGAGAGGCGGGGAGCTGTTTTTT.

The chain carries TRBV19 and TRBJ2-6; D remains ambiguous. The CDR3 length is 16 residues. V was clipped by 6 bases and J by 0 bases, with 12 bases between them. CDR1 and CDR2 from the germline V gene are LNHDA and SQIVND (reference sequence). CDR3 residues: CASSPAYSSGANVLTF. Here the CDR3 DNA reads TGTGCCAGTAGCCCGGCCTACTCCTCTGGGGCCAACGTCCTGACTTTC.

The gene calls are TRBV14 and TRBJ2-7, with D perhaps TRBD2 (7 bases). Germline CDR1 reads SGHDN; CDR2 reads FVKESK. Trimming cost V 3 bases and J 0 bases, with 12 bases left between them. The CDR3 loop spans 15 amino acids. The CDR3 is CASSQVGGLSYEQYF. In DNA, the CDR3 is TGTGCCAGCAGCCAGGTCGGGGGGCTCTCCTACGAGCAGTACTTC.

The V call is TRBV7-6, the J call TRBJ2-3; perhaps TRBD1 as D (6 bases). The germline CDR1 and CDR2 sequences are SGHVS and FNYEAQ. CDR3 length: 14 residues. Between the trimmed V and J ends, which lost 4 bases and 5 bases, there was a span of 13 bases. The CDR3 sequence: CASSSLQGGDTQYF. As DNA, the CDR3 is TGTGCCAGCAGCTCACTACAAGGGGGAGATACGCAGTATTTT.

There are a few counts of this clonotype. The chain is built from TRBV2 and TRBJ1-1, with a possible D match to TRBD1 (5 bases). The V end was cut by 0 bases, the J end by 3 bases, with 11 bases between. The length of the CDR3 is 15 residues. In germline, CDR1 is SNHLY, CDR2 FYNNEI. CDR3 protein: CASSEALVGDTEAFF. The CDR3, as DNA: TGTGCCAGCAGTGAAGCGCTGGTAGGGGACACTGAAGCTTTCTTT.

This clonotype has at least ten counts. The rearrangement links TRBV20-1 to TRBJ2-3; D gene uncertain. Germline V gene data show CDR1 as DFQATT and CDR2 as SNEGSKA (reference sequence). The CDR3 has 12 residues. The V gene lost 1 base and the J gene lost 0 bases, with 2 bases spanning the gap. CDR3 residues: CSARGSTDTQYF. In nucleotides, the CDR3 is TGCAGTGCTAGAGGGAGCACAGATACGCAGTATTTT.